Listed below are T cell receptor beta chains from one sample, sequenced in a study of T cells in Graves' hyperthyroidism and ophthalmopathy. Each CDR3 protein gets one entry after TCRdb re-called the multiplex PCR reads with MiXCR. The sample comprises about 690,000 distinct CDR3 sequences, roughly 17% of which are singletons, and about 16% rests with the top ten. Sequenced sample: blood. These receptor sequences come from a man aged 50 or older with Graves' hyperthyroidism. Each CDR3 is given with its conserved first and last residue. The order of the fields is J gene, clone size, V gene, D gene, CDR3 DNA, CDR3 protein. D genes are given only for firm matches. Size is omitted from some rows. Given values are once, few, many or a class for expanded clones.

>TRBJ1-3|NA|TRBV11-2|NA
TGTGCCAGCAGCTTGGGTCTTGCCACCACCATATATTTT
CASSLGLATTIYF
>TRBJ2-5|few|TRBV7-9|NA
TGTGCCACAAAAATGGGACTCGCGGAGACCCAGTACTTC
CATKMGLAETQYF
>TRBJ1-4|many|TRBV7-2|NA
TGTGCCAGCAGCTTAGCGGCAGGTCGCACTGAAAAACTGTTTTTT
CASSLAAGRTEKLFF
>TRBJ2-6|few|TRBV29-1|NA
TGCAGCGTTGAAGAAGTCTCGGGCCTCACCTACCGAGGCTCTGGGGCCAACGTCCTGACTTTC
CSVEEVSGLTYRGSGANVLTF
>TRBJ1-5|many|TRBV2|NA
TGTGCCAGCAGGCTAGATTTCAATCAGCCCCAGCATTTT
CASRLDFNQPQHF
>TRBJ2-1|few|TRBV10-3|NA
TGTGCCATCAGTGACAGGGGACGCAATGAGCAGTTCTTC
CAISDRGRNEQFF
>TRBJ2-5|many|TRBV6-2/TRBV6-3|NA
TGTGCCAGCAGTTACGGTCCATGGGAGACCCAGTACTTC
CASSYGPWETQYF
>TRBJ2-2|few|TRBV6-2/TRBV6-3|NA
TGTGCCAGCAGTTACTTATTAGCGGCAGACACCGGGGAGCTGTTTTTT
CASSYLLAADTGELFF
>TRBJ1-2|NA|TRBV5-5|NA
TGTGCCAGCAGCTTGGAGGGAGGTTGGGTTAACGTTGGCTACACCTTC
CASSLEGGWVNVGYTF
>TRBJ2-1|many|TRBV24-1|TRBD2
TGTGCCACCAGTGCCGCGGGACTAGCGGGAGGTCATGAGCAGTTCTTC
CATSAAGLAGGHEQFF
>TRBJ2-5|NA|TRBV7-9|TRBD1
TGTGCCAGCTCCAGACAGGGGGCCCGACAAGAGACCCAGTACTTC
CASSRQGARQETQYF
>TRBJ1-2|many|TRBV6-1|TRBD1
TGTGCCAGCAGATCGGGACAGTCCGGCTACACCTTC
CASRSGQSGYTF
>TRBJ2-7|few|TRBV5-1|TRBD2
TGCGCCAGCAGCTCGGGACTAGCGGGAGGTTATACCTCCTACGAGCAGTACTTC
CASSSGLAGGYTSYEQYF
>TRBJ2-4|once|TRBV12-5|TRBD1
TGTGCTAGTGGTTTGGTACATCAGGGACAGGGGCCGAGAGGGGACATTCAGTACTTC
CASGLVHQGQGPRGDIQYF
>TRBJ1-1|many|TRBV2|NA
TGTGCCAGCACCTCGGTGCAGGGGAACACTGAAGCTTTCTTT
CASTSVQGNTEAFF
>TRBJ2-5|few|TRBV6-5|NA
TGTGCCAGCAGTTACAGTGGGAGCCACGAGGAGACCCAGTACTTC
CASSYSGSHEETQYF
>TRBJ2-6|NA|TRBV6-2/TRBV6-3|NA
TGTGCCAGCAGTTACTCGGCCGGGGATAAGGCCAACGTCCTGACTTTC
CASSYSAGDKANVLTF
>TRBJ2-6|many|TRBV14|TRBD1
TGTGCCAGCAGCAGGACAGGGTATTTCTCTGGGGCCAACGTCCTGACTTTC
CASSRTGYFSGANVLTF
>TRBJ2-7|NA|TRBV4-1|NA
TGCGCCAGCAGCCAAGGACTAGCCTACGAGCAGTACTTC
CASSQGLAYEQYF
>TRBJ1-1|NA|TRBV9|NA
TGTGCCAGCAGCCGGAACCCAAACACTGAAGCTTTCTTT
CASSRNPNTEAFF